The rows below give T cell receptor beta chains drawn from one sample of a study of CD8 T cells in ankylosing spondylitis. TCRdb independently ran MiXCR on the 5' RACE reads; one entry per CDR3 protein. The repertoire holds some 240,000 distinct CDR3 sequences, with 15% to 20% as singletons. Sequenced sample: blood, either unsorted or a sorted T cell fraction (not recorded which). These receptors were taken from a male donor with ankylosing spondylitis or in good health (not recorded which). The CDR3 runs from the conserved cysteine through the conserved F or W. Each record gives: J gene, D gene, clone size, V gene, CDR3 DNA, CDR3 protein. A D gene is named only where the DNA matches it firmly. Only part of the rows carry a size: once, few, many, or a class if the clone is expanded.

J gene: TRBJ2-1
D gene: TRBD2
clone size: -
V gene: TRBV3-1
CDR3 DNA: TGTGCCAGCAGCAAGGGACTAGCGGGAGGACAATACGATGAGCAGTTCTTC
CDR3 protein: CASSKGLAGGQYDEQFF

J gene: TRBJ2-3
D gene: -
clone size: -
V gene: TRBV7-6
CDR3 DNA: TGTGCCAGCAGCCGCGAGGGACCTGTGCCCCCAGATACGCAGTATTTT
CDR3 protein: CASSREGPVPPDTQYF

J gene: TRBJ2-2
D gene: TRBD1
clone size: many
V gene: TRBV20-1
CDR3 DNA: TGCAGTACGAAGGGACAGGGGGCGGACACCGGGGAGCTGTTTTTT
CDR3 protein: CSTKGQGADTGELFF

J gene: TRBJ2-7
D gene: TRBD1
clone size: few
V gene: TRBV5-6
CDR3 DNA: TGTGCCAGCAGCTTTGGGACAGGGGATAGCGAGCAGTACTTC
CDR3 protein: CASSFGTGDSEQYF

J gene: TRBJ2-1
D gene: -
clone size: -
V gene: TRBV4-1
CDR3 DNA: TGCGCCAGCAGCCAAGAGTGGGAGGCCTACAATGAGCAGTTCTTC
CDR3 protein: CASSQEWEAYNEQFF

J gene: TRBJ2-1
D gene: -
clone size: -
V gene: TRBV28
CDR3 DNA: TGTGCCAGCAGTCCTCACCTAGCGCAAAGAGGGTACAATGAGCAGTTCTTC
CDR3 protein: CASSPHLAQRGYNEQFF

J gene: TRBJ2-4
D gene: -
clone size: -
V gene: TRBV9
CDR3 DNA: TGTGCCAGCAGCGTAGAGGGGAGTGGAAACATTCAGTACTTC
CDR3 protein: CASSVEGSGNIQYF

J gene: TRBJ2-5
D gene: -
clone size: -
V gene: TRBV6-5
CDR3 DNA: TGTGCCAGCAGTTACTCGAGGGAGACCCAGTACTTC
CDR3 protein: CASSYSRETQYF

J gene: TRBJ2-3
D gene: TRBD2
clone size: many
V gene: TRBV7-9
CDR3 DNA: TGTGCCAGCAGCTTAGCTGAAGCGGGAGAATTGGCAGATACGCAGTATTTT
CDR3 protein: CASSLAEAGELADTQYF

J gene: TRBJ1-1
D gene: TRBD1
clone size: few
V gene: TRBV29-1
CDR3 DNA: TGCAGCGTTTTGACAGGGTGGAGCACTGAAGCTTTCTTT
CDR3 protein: CSVLTGWSTEAFF

J gene: TRBJ2-2
D gene: -
clone size: -
V gene: TRBV21-1
CDR3 DNA: TGTGCCAGCAGCAAAGACGGCAGGGGACCAAACACCGGGGAGCTGTTTTTT
CDR3 protein: CASSKDGRGPNTGELFF

J gene: TRBJ2-7
D gene: TRBD2
clone size: -
V gene: TRBV20-1
CDR3 DNA: TGCAGTGCTAGAGATCCTAGCGGTATGACCTACGAGCAGTACTTC
CDR3 protein: CSARDPSGMTYEQYF

J gene: TRBJ2-7
D gene: TRBD2
clone size: few
V gene: TRBV20-1
CDR3 DNA: TGCAGTGCTAGTACGGCGGGAGTATGGGACGAGCAGTACTTC
CDR3 protein: CSASTAGVWDEQYF

J gene: TRBJ1-6
D gene: TRBD1
clone size: -
V gene: TRBV29-1
CDR3 DNA: TGCAGCGTTGAAGATCGGGACAGGGGTAGGGAGTCACCCCTCCACTTT
CDR3 protein: CSVEDRDRGRESPLHF

J gene: TRBJ2-7
D gene: TRBD2
clone size: many
V gene: TRBV4-1
CDR3 DNA: TGCGCCAGCAGCCAAGAATCGACTAGCGAAGCAGGGGAAGTCTACGAGCAGTACTTC
CDR3 protein: CASSQESTSEAGEVYEQYF

J gene: TRBJ2-7
D gene: TRBD1
clone size: many
V gene: TRBV5-6
CDR3 DNA: TGTGCCAGCAGCCCGGGACAGGGCAACTCCTACGAGCAGTACTTC
CDR3 protein: CASSPGQGNSYEQYF

J gene: TRBJ1-1
D gene: -
clone size: -
V gene: TRBV27
CDR3 DNA: TGTGCCAGCAGTTTATTAACCCCCGGGGGTACAAACACTGAAGCTTTCTTT
CDR3 protein: CASSLLTPGGTNTEAFF

J gene: TRBJ2-5
D gene: TRBD2
clone size: -
V gene: TRBV7-8
CDR3 DNA: TGTGCCAGCAGCTTCCCCCCGCTAGCGGGGAAAGAGACCCAGTACTTC
CDR3 protein: CASSFPPLAGKETQYF

J gene: TRBJ2-2
D gene: TRBD1
clone size: many
V gene: TRBV27
CDR3 DNA: TGTGCCAGCAGTACACCGCAAGTACTCCCCCCGACAGGGGATTATTCCGGGGAGCTGTTTTTT
CDR3 protein: CASSTPQVLPPTGDYSGELFF

J gene: TRBJ1-2
D gene: -
clone size: few
V gene: TRBV7-9
CDR3 DNA: TGTGCCAGCAGCTTAGCCTCCATGGCGGATGGCTACACCTTC
CDR3 protein: CASSLASMADGYTF

J gene: TRBJ2-3
D gene: TRBD2
clone size: -
V gene: TRBV20-1
CDR3 DNA: TGCAGTGCTAGAGATTCTGTACGACTAGCGGGAGACAACACAGATACGCAGTATTTT
CDR3 protein: CSARDSVRLAGDNTDTQYF

J gene: TRBJ2-7
D gene: TRBD1
clone size: -
V gene: TRBV4-1
CDR3 DNA: TGCGCCAGCAGCCAAGATTTGGGACAGGGATTCGACGAGCAGTACTTC
CDR3 protein: CASSQDLGQGFDEQYF

J gene: TRBJ2-2
D gene: TRBD2
clone size: few
V gene: TRBV4-1
CDR3 DNA: TGCGCCAGCAGCCAAGGGACTAGCGGGGGCTGGGAGCTGTTTTTT
CDR3 protein: CASSQGTSGGWELFF

J gene: TRBJ2-2
D gene: TRBD1
clone size: few
V gene: TRBV25-1
CDR3 DNA: TGTGCCAGCAGTGAATACGGGACAGGGTTAGTCGGGGAGCTGTTTTTT
CDR3 protein: CASSEYGTGLVGELFF

J gene: TRBJ2-7
D gene: -
clone size: -
V gene: TRBV6-1
CDR3 DNA: TGTGCCAGCAGTACGGGACTCGGAGTCGAGCAGTACTTC
CDR3 protein: CASSTGLGVEQYF